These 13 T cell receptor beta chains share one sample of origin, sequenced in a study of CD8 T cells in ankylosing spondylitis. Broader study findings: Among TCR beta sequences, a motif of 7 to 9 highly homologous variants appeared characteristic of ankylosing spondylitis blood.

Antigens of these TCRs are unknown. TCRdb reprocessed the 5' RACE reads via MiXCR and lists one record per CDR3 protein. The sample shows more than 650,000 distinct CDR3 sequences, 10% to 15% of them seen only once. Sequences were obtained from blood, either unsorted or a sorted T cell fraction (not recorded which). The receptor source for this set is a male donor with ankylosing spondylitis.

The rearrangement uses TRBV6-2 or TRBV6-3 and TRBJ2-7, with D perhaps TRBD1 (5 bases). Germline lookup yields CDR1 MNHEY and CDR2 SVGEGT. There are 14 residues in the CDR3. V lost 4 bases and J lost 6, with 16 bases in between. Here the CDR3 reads CASSSLGQGVEQYF. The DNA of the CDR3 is TGTGCCAGCAGTTCTTTGGGGCAAGGGGTCGAGCAGTACTTC.

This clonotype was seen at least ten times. CDR3 sequence: CASSLVGGTTGELFF. DNA of the CDR3: TGTGCCAGCAGCTTAGTGGGAGGGACCACCGGGGAGCTGTTTTTT. V is TRBV7-8 and J is TRBJ2-2, with 7 bases matching TRBD2. Trimming removed 1 base from V and 4 bases from J; junction bases left unmatched: 3. Germline CDR1 SGHVS, CDR2 FQNEAQ. The CDR3 has 15 amino acids.

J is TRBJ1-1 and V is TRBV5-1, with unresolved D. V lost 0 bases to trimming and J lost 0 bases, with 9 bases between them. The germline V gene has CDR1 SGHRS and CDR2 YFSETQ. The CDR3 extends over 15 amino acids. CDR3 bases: TGCGCCAGCAGCTTGGAAACACTCATGAACACTGAAGCTTTCTTT. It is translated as CASSLETLMNTEAFF.

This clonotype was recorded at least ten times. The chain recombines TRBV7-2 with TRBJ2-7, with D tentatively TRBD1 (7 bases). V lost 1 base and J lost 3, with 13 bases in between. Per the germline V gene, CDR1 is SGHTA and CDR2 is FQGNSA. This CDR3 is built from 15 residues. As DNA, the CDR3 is TGTGCCAGCAGCTTAGTCCCAGGGGGGTTCTACGAGCAGTACTTC. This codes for CASSLVPGGFYEQYF.

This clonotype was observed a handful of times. The CDR3 is CASSLKGTGYNEQFF. DNA of the CDR3: TGTGCCAGCAGCTTAAAGGGGACAGGCTACAATGAGCAGTTCTTC. The chain is built from TRBV7-2 and TRBJ2-1, with TRBD1 matching over 8 bases. V gave up 2 bases and J gave up 3 bases; unmatched junction bases: 3. The germline V gene has CDR1 SGHTA and CDR2 FQGNSA. The CDR3 length is 15 residues.

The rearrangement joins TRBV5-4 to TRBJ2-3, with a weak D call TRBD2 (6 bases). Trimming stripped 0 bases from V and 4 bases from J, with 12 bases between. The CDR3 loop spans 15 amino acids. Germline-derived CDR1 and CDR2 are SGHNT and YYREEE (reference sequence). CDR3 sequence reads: CASSLVGGTADTQYF. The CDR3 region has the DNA TGTGCCAGCAGCTTGGTTGGAGGGACGGCAGATACGCAGTATTTT.

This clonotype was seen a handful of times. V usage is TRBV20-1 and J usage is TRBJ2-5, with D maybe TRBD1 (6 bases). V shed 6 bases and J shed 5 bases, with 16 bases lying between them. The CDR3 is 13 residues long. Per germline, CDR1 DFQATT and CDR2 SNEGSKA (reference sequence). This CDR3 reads CSAVNQGKETQYF. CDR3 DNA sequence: TGCAGTGCGGTAAACCAGGGGAAGGAGACCCAGTACTTC.

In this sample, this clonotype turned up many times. CDR3 loop: CAIRTGGSNPSYEQYF. In DNA, the CDR3 is TGTGCCATCAGGACAGGGGGCTCTAACCCTTCCTACGAGCAGTACTTC. This chain links TRBV10-3 with TRBJ2-7; 10 bases align to TRBD1. Germline CDR1 ENHRY, CDR2 SYGVKD. The V and J ends lost 6 bases and 1 base, in that order; junction bases with no gene match: 9. The CDR3 is 16 amino acids.

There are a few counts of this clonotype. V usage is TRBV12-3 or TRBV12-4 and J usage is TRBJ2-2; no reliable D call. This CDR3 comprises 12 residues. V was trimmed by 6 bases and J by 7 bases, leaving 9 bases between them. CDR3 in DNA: TGTGCCAGCAGGGTCGCTATCGGGGAGCTGTTTTTT. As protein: CASRVAIGELFF.

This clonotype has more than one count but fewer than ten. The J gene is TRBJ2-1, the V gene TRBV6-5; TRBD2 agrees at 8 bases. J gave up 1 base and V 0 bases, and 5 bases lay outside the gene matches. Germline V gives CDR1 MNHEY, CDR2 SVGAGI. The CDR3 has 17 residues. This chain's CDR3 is CASSYSRGGRSYNEQFF. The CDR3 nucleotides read TGTGCCAGCAGTTACTCGAGAGGCGGGAGGTCCTACAATGAGCAGTTCTTC.

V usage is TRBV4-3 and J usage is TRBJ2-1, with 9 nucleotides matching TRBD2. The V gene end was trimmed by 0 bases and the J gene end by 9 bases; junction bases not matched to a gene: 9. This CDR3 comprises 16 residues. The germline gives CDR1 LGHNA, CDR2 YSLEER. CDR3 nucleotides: TGCGCCAGCAGCCAAGAGTTTGATAGCGGGGGAATTGAGCAGTTCTTC. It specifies CASSQEFDSGGIEQFF.

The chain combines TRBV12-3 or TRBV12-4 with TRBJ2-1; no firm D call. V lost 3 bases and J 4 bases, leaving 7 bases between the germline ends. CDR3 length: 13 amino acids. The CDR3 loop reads CASSFDRYNEQFF. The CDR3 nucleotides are TGTGCCAGCAGTTTTGATAGATACAATGAGCAGTTCTTC.

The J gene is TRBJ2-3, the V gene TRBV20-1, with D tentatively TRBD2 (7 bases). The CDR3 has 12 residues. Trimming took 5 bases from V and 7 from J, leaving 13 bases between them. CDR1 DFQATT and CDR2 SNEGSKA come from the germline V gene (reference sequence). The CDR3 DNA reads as TGCAGTGCTCGGAGGGGGGGGTATACGCAGTATTTT. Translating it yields CSARRGGYTQYF.